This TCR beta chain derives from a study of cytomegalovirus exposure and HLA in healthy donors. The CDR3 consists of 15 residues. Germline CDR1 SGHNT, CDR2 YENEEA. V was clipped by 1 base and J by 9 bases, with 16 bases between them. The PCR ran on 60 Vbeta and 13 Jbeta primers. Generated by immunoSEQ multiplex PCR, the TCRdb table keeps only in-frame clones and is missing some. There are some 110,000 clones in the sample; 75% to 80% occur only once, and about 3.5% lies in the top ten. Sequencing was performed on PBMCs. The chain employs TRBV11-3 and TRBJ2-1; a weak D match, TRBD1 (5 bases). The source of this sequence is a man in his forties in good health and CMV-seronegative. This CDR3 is CASSLVGAGSGEQFF. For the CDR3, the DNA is TGTGCCAGCAGCTTAGTAGGGGCAGGTTCCGGTGAGCAGTTCTTC.